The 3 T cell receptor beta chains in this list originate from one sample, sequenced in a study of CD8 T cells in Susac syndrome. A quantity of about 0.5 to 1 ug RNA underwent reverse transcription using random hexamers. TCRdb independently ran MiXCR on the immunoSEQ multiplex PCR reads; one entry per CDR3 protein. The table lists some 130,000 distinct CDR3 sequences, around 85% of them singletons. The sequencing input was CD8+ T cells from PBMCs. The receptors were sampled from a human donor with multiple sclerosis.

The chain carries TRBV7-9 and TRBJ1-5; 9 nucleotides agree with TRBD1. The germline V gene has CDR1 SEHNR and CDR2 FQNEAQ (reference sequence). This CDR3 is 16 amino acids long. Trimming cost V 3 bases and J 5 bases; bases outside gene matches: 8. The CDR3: CASSLGGQGMDQPQHF. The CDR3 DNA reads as TGTGCCAGCAGCTTGGGCGGACAGGGGATGGATCAGCCCCAGCATTTT.

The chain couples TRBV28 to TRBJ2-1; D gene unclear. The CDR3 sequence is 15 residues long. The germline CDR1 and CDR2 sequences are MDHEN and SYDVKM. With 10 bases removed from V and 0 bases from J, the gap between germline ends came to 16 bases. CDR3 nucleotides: TGTGCCACCTATTACCCAGTTAGCTCCTACAATGAGCAGTTCTTC. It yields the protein CATYYPVSSYNEQFF.

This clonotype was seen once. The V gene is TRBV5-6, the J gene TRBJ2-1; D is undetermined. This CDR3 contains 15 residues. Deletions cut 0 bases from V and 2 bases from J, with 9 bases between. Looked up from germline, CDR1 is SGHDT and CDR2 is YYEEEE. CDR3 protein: CASSLGTATYNEQFF. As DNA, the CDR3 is TGTGCCAGCAGCTTGGGAACTGCCACCTACAATGAGCAGTTCTTC.